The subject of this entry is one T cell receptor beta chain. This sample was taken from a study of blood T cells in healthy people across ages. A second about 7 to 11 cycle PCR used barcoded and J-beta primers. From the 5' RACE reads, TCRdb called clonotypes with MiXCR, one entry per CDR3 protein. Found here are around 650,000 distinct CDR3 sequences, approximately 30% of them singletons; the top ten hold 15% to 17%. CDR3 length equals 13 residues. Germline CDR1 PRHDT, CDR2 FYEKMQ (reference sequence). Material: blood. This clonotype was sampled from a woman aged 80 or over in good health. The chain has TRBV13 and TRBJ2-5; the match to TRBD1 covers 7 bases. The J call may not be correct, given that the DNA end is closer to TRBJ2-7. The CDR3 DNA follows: TGTGCCAGCAGCCGCGGCGAGGGGGCCGAGCAGTACTTC. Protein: CASSRGEGAEQYF.